This TCR beta chain is drawn from a study of T cells expressing NK-cell markers (dated by TCRdb to 2019 to 2021). Study-wide context: TCR beta-chain repertoires were profiled in sorted CD3+CD56+NKG2C+, CD3+CD56+NKG2C- and CD3+CD56-NKG2C+ T-cell subsets from several donors. Among the eight sequenced donors, only one was HCMV-seronegative, while the other seven were HCMV-seropositive. The eight sequenced donors were randomly selected healthy volunteers, three men and five women. Libraries were sequenced as 2 x 150 bp reads on Illumina HiSeq 2000/2500, MiSeq or NextSeq. Overall study results and their limits: For six donors, the dominant CD3+CD56+NKG2C+ clonotypes were among the top 10 CD8+ clonotypes and accounted for about 1.0-7.5% of CD8+ T cells. Whether the expanded NKG2C-expressing T cell clones were specific for HCMV antigens remained unclear. Those dominant clonotypes were again the most abundant among CD3+CD56-NKG2C+ cells in a few donors, at about 28.3-65%.

CDR1 GTSNPN and CDR2 SVGIG were looked up in the germline V gene (reference sequence). The CDR3 numbers 15 residues from cysteine through phenylalanine. No nucleotide data were recorded. As regards this clonotype: Its cognate antigen has yet to be identified.

To determine HCMV serostatus, a commercial ELISA kit was used to detect HCMV-specific IgG in serum. Ficoll density gradient centrifugation was used to isolate peripheral blood mononuclear cells from blood. Sequencing took place on an Illumina HiSeq 2000. The TCR beta cDNA libraries were made using 5'RACE template switching, a step that added both a universal primer site and unique molecular identifiers. cDNA synthesis was primed from the TCR beta constant segment, followed by two successive PCR amplification steps. On the authors' methods: MIGEC was used to demultiplex reads and group the reads by UMI, and MiTCR was used to assemble and quantify clonotypes. To exclude erroneous sequences, any TCR cDNA sequence not supported by at least two reads was discarded. Downstream repertoire analysis used the tcR package, and clonotypes were matched across fractions by CDR3 nucleotide sequence plus V segment. VDJmatch was used to annotate antigen specificity against VDJdb, with one amino acid substitution in CDR3 permitted. Based on TCRdb reprocessing of the reads, there is one entry per CDR3 protein sequence, and DNA is missing. TCRdb's processing, not the study's, gives the V and J calls here. In this sample's table one finds 550,000 to 600,000 distinct CDR3 sequences. The biggest ten clones account for less than 4.5% of the sample.

The origin of this receptor is a man aged 18 to 35 in good health. Donor details come from another sample of the same person, matched by shared clones. The rearranged segments are TRBV30 and TRBJ2-3; the D gene TCRdb calls, TRBD2, cannot be checked with no DNA. The source material was blood T cells: a sorted CD56 or NKG2C T cell subset, CD4+ or CD8+ T cells, or bulk PBMC T cells (not recorded which). This receptor has the CDR3 CAWSAFLTGGDTQYF.